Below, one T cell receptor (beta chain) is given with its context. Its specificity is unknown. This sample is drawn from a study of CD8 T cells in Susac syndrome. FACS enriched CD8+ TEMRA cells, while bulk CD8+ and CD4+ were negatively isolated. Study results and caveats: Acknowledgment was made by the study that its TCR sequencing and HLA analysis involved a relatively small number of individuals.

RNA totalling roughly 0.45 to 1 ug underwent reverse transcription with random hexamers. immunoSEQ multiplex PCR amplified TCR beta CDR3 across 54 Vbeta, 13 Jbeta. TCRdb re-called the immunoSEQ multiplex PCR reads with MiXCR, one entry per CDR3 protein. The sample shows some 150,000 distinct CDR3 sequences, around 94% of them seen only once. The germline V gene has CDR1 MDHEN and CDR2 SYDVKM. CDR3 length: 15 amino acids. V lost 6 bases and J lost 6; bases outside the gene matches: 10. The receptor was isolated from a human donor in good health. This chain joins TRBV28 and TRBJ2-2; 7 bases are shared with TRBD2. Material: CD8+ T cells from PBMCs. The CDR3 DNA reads TGTGCCAGCAGCCTAAGGGGCGGGAGATCCGGGGAGCTGTTTTTT. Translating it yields CASSLRGGRSGELFF. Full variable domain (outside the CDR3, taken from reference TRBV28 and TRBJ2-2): DVKVTQSSRYLVKRTGEKVFLECVQDMDHENMFWYRQDPGLGLRLIYFSYDVKMKEKGDIPEGYSVSREKKERFSLILESASTNQTSMYLCASSLRGGRSGELFFGEGSRLTVL.